This T cell receptor beta chain was retrieved from a study of blood T cell repertoires in COVID-19. In the study overall: Sites in the United States, Italy and Spain provided acute and convalescent COVID-19 samples. T cells, B-cell-depleted T cells, or PBMCs supplied cDNA or gDNA.

The CDR3 contains 13 residues. The germline V gene encodes CDR1 LGHDT and CDR2 YNNKEL (reference sequence). Trimming removed 0 bases from V and 5 bases from J, with 7 bases in between. Original handling: Estimates of nucleated cell counts were drawn from the amplification of reference gene primers. Sequenced by immunoSEQ multiplex PCR; TCRdb stores in-frame clones only, minus some. V, J and clone size derive from that table, while D and trimming were established from the DNA sequence. Of around 200,000 clones in the sample, about 83% are singletons; the top ten hold 7% to 10%. The clonotype originates from a woman in her 50s with acute or convalescent COVID-19. V and J are TRBV3-1 (or the pseudogene TRBV3-2) and TRBJ1-1; maybe TRBD1 (5 bases). The sample taken for sequencing was peripheral blood. The CDR3 DNA follows: TGTGCCAGCAGCCAAGACGGGGGGACTGAAGCTTTCTTT. It translates to CASSQDGGTEAFF.